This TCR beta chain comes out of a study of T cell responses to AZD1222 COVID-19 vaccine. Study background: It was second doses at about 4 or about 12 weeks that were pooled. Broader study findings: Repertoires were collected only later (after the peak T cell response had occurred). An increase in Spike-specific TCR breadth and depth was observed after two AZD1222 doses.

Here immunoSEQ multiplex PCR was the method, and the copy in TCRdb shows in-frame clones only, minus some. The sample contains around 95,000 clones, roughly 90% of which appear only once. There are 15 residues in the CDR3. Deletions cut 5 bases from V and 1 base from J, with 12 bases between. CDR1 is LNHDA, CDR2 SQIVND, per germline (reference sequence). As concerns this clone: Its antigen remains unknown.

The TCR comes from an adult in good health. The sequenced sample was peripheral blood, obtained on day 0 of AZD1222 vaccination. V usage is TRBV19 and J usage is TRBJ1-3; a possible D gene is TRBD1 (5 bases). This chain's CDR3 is CASSPIGASGNTIYF. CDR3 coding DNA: TGTGCCAGTAGTCCGATAGGGGCTTCTGGAAACACCATATATTTT.